The 16 T cell receptor beta chains listed next were all sequenced from one sample in a study of brain T cells in children with intractable seizures. The assay was immunoSEQ multiplex PCR, and TCRdb's table has in-frame clones only and misses some. Among fewer than 85,000 clones listed, around 93% were seen once. This specimen was peripheral blood, taken at surgery. Receptor source: a boy in the first two years of life with tuberous sclerosis and intractable seizures.

The chain combines TRBV11-3 with TRBJ2-2; D ambiguous. V gave up 2 bases and J gave up 0 bases, with 7 bases separating them. This CDR3 spans 15 amino acids. CDR1 is SGHNT and CDR2 is YENEEA in the germline V gene. This CDR3 is CASSLLRSNTGELFF. CDR3 DNA: TGTGCCAGCAGCTTATTGCGATCGAACACCGGGGAGCTGTTTTTT.

The rearrangement links TRBV7-9 to TRBJ1-1, with TRBD1 identical over 8 bases. The CDR3 length is 15 residues. The germline V gene encodes CDR1 SEHNR and CDR2 FQNEAQ (reference sequence). With V trimmed by 1 base and J by 4 bases, 5 bases remained unmatched. CDR3 amino acids: CASSLVRGRGTEAFF. In DNA, the CDR3 is TGTGCCAGCAGCTTAGTCAGGGGGCGGGGCACTGAAGCTTTCTTT.

V and J are TRBV24-1 and TRBJ2-3; possibly TRBD1 for D (6 bases). Trimming took 4 bases from V and 14 from J, leaving 18 bases between them. The CDR3 extends over 13 amino acids. Germline V gene data show CDR1 as KGHDR and CDR2 as SFDVKD. The CDR3 is CATSESPGTPPYF. In DNA, the CDR3 is TGTGCCACCAGTGAATCCCCCGGGACACCACCGTATTTT.

The rearrangement links TRBV12-1 to TRBJ1-1. TRBV12-1 is assigned pseudogene status. This CDR3 region has 16 residues. The CDR3 protein is CASSATGGAMNTEAFF. The CDR3 coding sequence is TGTGCCAGCAGCGCCACGGGGGGGGCCATGAACACTGAAGCTTTCTTT.

The gene calls are TRBV7-6 and TRBJ2-1, with D unclear. The CDR3 sequence is 16 residues long. The germline V gene encodes CDR1 SGHVS and CDR2 FNYEAQ. Trimming removed 1 base at V and 4 bases at J, with 14 bases between. CDR3 bases: TGTGCCAGCAGCTTAGGGACCAAGACGGCGTACAATGAGCAGTTCTTC. This gives the protein CASSLGTKTAYNEQFF. Combining the CDR3 with reference TRBV7-6 and TRBJ2-1 gives the whole variable domain GAGVSQSPRYKVTKRGQDVALRCDPISGHVSLYWYRQALGQGPEFLTYFNYEAQQDKSGLPNDRFSAERPEGSISTLTIQRTEQRDSAMYRCASSLGTKTAYNEQFFGPGTRLTVL.

The CDR3 DNA sequence: TGCAGCGTTGATCGGGAAGGCAGCTGGGGACCGGGGGGCTACACCTTC. Its translation is CSVDREGSWGPGGYTF. The chain carries TRBV29-1 and TRBJ1-2, with D perhaps TRBD1 (5 bases). Per the germline V gene, CDR1 is SQVTM and CDR2 is ANQGSEA. There are 16 residues in the CDR3. V lost 3 bases, J lost 8 bases, and 25 bases lay in between.

The chain uses TRBV7-9 and TRBJ2-7; tentative D call: TRBD1 (5 bases). The V end lost 3 bases, the J end lost 2 bases, and 8 bases lay between the germline ends. Germline V CDR1 and CDR2: SEHNR, FQNEAQ (reference sequence). The CDR3 contains 13 residues. As DNA, the CDR3 is TGTGCCAGCAGCTTTGGCAGGGCCTACGAGCAGTACTTC. Translating gives CASSFGRAYEQYF.

This chain links TRBV19 with TRBJ2-2, with 8 bases lining up with TRBD1. Germline V lookup: CDR1 LNHDA, CDR2 SQIVND (reference sequence). V shed 4 bases and J 5 bases; nucleotides not matched to a gene: 6. The length of the CDR3 is 15 residues. CDR3: CASSKGTGRTGELFF. CDR3 bases: TGTGCCAGTAGTAAGGGGACAGGCCGGACCGGGGAGCTGTTTTTT.

The rearrangement uses TRBV7-9 and TRBJ1-1; D is uncertain. The CDR3 is 11 amino acids. Trimming cost V 5 bases and J 7 bases, with 8 bases left between them. CDR1 and CDR2 (germline): SEHNR, FQNEAQ (reference sequence). CDR3 sequence reads: CASSDPFEAFF. In DNA form, the CDR3 reads TGTGCCAGCAGCGATCCCTTTGAAGCTTTCTTT.

The chain has TRBV5-4 and TRBJ2-2; D is possibly TRBD1 or TRBD2 (5 bases each). This CDR3 is 15 amino acids long. V was shortened by 4 bases and J by 5 bases, with 15 bases between the two germline ends. Germline V lookup: CDR1 SGHNT, CDR2 YYREEE (reference sequence). The DNA for the CDR3 is TGTGCCAGCAGCCGTCCCGGGACCTTGACCGGGGAGCTGTTTTTT. Its protein product is CASSRPGTLTGELFF.

The V gene is TRBV9, the J gene TRBJ1-1; a weak D match, TRBD1 (6 bases). This CDR3 region has 15 residues. Germline values: CDR1 SGDLS, CDR2 YYNGEE. V dropped 1 base and J dropped 6 bases, with 16 bases sitting between them. Written as DNA, the CDR3 is TGTGCCAGCAGCGTAAATCCGGGGGCTGCGTCTGAAGCTTTCTTT. Translation gives CASSVNPGAASEAFF.

The chain joins TRBV5-6 to TRBJ1-3; the D is unclear. V lost 4 bases to trimming and J lost 0 bases, with 14 bases between them. Germline V CDR1 and CDR2: SGHDT, YYEEEE. There are 16 residues in the CDR3. CDR3 residues: CASSPYPHISGNTIYF. CDR3 DNA sequence: TGTGCCAGCAGCCCATACCCCCATATCTCTGGAAACACCATATATTTT.

V gene TRBV7-9 combines with J gene TRBJ2-5, with TRBD1 matching over 8 bases. The CDR3 extends over 15 amino acids. Unmatched junction bases numbered 10, after V lost 5 bases and J lost 5 bases. The germline gives CDR1 SEHNR, CDR2 FQNEAQ (reference sequence). CDR3: CASSLQGAQGETQYF. The DNA of the CDR3 is TGTGCCAGCAGCCTCCAGGGGGCCCAGGGGGAGACCCAGTACTTC.

This clone was detected once. The V gene is TRBV6-6, the J gene TRBJ2-5; D remains ambiguous. This CDR3 is built from 11 residues. V gave up 8 bases and J gave up 4 bases, with 8 bases separating them. Germline V gene data show CDR1 as MNHNY and CDR2 as SVGAGI (reference sequence). The DNA of the CDR3 is TGTGCCAGCGAAAACACAGAGACCCAGTACTTC. Translation: CASENTETQYF.

This chain links TRBV12-3 or TRBV12-4 with TRBJ1-3; D is possibly TRBD1 (6 bases). There are 13 residues in the CDR3. V lost 5 bases to trimming and J lost 2 bases, with 7 bases between them. CDR3 DNA: TGTGCCAGCAGTACAGGGCCTGGAAACACCATATATTTT. Translation gives CASSTGPGNTIYF.

This chain links TRBV27 with TRBJ2-4; no clear D gene. Germline CDR1 MNHEY, CDR2 SMNVEV (reference sequence). This CDR3 is 15 amino acids long. V dropped 3 bases and J dropped 4 bases, with 13 bases sitting between them. The CDR3 loop is CASSLTVRPKNIQYF. DNA for the CDR3: TGTGCCAGCAGTTTGACCGTCCGCCCGAAAAACATTCAGTACTTC.